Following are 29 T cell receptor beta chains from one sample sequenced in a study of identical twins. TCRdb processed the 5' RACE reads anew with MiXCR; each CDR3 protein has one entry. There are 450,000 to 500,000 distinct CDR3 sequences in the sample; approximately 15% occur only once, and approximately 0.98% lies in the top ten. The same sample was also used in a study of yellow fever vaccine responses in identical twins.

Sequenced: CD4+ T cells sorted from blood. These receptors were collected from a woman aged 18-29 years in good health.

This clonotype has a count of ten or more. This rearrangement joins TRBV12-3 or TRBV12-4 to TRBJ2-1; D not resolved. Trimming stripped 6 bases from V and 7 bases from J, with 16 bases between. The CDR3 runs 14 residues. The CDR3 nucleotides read TGTGCCAGCAGGAGGCCCGGTATTATTAATGAGCAGTTCTTC. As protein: CASRRPGIINEQFF.

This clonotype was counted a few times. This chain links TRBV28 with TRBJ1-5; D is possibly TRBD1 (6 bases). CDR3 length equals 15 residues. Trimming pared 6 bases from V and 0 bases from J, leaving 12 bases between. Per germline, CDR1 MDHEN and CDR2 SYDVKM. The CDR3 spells CASRGGRNSNQPQHF. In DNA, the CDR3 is TGTGCCAGCAGGGGGGGCAGAAATAGCAATCAGCCCCAGCATTTT.

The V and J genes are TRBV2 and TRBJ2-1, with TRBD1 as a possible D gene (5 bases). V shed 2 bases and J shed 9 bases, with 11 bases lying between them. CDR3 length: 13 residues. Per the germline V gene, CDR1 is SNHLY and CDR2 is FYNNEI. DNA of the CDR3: TGTGCCAGCAGTGAAAAGGGGATCGGTGAGCAGTTCTTC. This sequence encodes CASSEKGIGEQFF.

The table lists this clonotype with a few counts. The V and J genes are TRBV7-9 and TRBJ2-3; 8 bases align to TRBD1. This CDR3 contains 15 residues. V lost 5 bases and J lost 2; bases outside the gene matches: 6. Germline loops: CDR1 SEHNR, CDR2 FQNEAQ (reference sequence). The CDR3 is CASSNRDRLTDTQYF. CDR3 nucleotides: TGTGCCAGCAGCAACCGGGACAGGCTCACAGATACGCAGTATTTT.

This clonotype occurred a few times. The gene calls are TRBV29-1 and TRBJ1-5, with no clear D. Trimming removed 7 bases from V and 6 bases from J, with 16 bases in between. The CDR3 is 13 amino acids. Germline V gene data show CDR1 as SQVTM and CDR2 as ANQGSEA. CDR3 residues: CSAGSSAGQPQHF. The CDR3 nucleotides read TGCAGCGCGGGGTCTAGCGCTGGTCAGCCCCAGCATTTT.

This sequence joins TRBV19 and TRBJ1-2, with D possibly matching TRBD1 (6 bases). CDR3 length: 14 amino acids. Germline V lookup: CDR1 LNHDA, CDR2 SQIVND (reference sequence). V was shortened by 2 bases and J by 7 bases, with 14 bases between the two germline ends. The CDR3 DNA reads TGTGCCAGTAGTATAACGGGGGCCAGAGCTGGCTACACCTTC. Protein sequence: CASSITGARAGYTF.

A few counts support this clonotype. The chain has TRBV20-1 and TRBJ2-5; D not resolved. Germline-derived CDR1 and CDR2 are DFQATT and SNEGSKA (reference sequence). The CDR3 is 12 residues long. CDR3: CSAAGFLETQYF. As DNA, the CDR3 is TGCAGCGCGGCTGGCTTTTTAGAGACCCAGTACTTC.

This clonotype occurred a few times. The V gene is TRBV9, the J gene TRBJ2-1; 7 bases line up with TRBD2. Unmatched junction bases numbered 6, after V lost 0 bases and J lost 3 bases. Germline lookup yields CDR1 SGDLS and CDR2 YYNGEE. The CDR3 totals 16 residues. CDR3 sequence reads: CASSVGSTSVYNEQFF. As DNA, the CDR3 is TGTGCCAGCAGCGTAGGAAGCACTAGCGTCTACAATGAGCAGTTCTTC.

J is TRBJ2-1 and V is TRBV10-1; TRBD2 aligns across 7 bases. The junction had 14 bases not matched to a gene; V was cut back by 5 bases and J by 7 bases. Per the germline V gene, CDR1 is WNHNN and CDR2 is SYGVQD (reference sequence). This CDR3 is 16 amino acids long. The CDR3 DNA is TGCGCCAGCAGTTGGGGGGTGTCTAGCGGCGAAAATGAGCAGTTCTTC. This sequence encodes CASSWGVSSGENEQFF.

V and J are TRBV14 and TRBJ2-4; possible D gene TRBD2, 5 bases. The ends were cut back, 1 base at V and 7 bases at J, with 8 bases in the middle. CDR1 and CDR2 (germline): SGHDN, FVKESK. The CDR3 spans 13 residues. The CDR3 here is CASSQAGLNIQYF. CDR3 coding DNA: TGTGCCAGCAGCCAAGCAGGACTGAACATTCAGTACTTC.

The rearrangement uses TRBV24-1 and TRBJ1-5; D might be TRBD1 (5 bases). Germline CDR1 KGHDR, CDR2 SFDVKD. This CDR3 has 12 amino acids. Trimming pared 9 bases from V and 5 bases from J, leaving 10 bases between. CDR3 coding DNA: TGTGCCACCCCACAGGTCCATCAGCCCCAGCATTTT. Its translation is CATPQVHQPQHF.

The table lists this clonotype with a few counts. This CDR3 reads CASREPKVTGELFF. CDR3 sequence (DNA): TGTGCCAGCAGAGAACCGAAGGTCACCGGGGAGCTGTTTTTT. The rearrangement links TRBV3-1 to TRBJ2-2, with D hard to call. The germline V gene encodes CDR1 LGHDT and CDR2 YNNKEL (reference sequence). The V end lost 6 bases, the J end lost 4 bases, and 12 bases lay between the germline ends. There are 14 residues in the CDR3.

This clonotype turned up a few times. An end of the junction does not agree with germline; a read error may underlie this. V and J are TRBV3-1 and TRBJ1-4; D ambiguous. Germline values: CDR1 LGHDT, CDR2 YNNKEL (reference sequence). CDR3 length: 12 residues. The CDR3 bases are TGTGCCAGCAGCCCAACCAATGAAAAACTGTTTTTT. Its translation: CASSPTNEKLFF.

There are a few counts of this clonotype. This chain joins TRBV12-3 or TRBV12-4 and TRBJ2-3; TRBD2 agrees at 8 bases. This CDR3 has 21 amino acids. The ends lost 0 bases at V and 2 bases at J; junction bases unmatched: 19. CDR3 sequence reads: CASSLAAFFFSGVSNTDTQYF. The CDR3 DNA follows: TGTGCCAGCAGTTTAGCCGCCTTTTTTTTTAGCGGGGTCTCCAACACAGATACGCAGTATTTT.

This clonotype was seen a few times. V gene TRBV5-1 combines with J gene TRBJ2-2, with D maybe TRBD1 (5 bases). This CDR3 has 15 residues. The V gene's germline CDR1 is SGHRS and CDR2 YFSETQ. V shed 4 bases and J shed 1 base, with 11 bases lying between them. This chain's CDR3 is CASSRLTVNTGELFF. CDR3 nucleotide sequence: TGCGCCAGCAGCAGATTGACAGTGAACACCGGGGAGCTGTTTTTT.

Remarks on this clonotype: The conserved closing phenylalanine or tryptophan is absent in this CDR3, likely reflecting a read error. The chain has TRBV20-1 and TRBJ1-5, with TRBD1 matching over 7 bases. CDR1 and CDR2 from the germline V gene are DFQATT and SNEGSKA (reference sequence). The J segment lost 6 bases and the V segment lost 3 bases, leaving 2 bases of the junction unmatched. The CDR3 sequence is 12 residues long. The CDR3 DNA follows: TGCAGTGCTAGGACAGGGATTCAGCCCCAGCATCTT. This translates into CSARTGIQPQHL.

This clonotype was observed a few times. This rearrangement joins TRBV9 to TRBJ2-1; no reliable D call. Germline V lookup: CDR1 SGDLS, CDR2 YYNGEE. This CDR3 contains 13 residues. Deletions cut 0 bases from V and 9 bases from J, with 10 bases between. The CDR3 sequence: CASSVEGWGEQFF. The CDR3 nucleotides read TGTGCCAGCAGCGTAGAGGGTTGGGGTGAGCAGTTCTTC.

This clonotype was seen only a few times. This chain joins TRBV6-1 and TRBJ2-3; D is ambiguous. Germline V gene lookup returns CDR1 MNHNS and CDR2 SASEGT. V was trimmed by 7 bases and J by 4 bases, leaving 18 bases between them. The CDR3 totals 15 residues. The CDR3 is CASNPGATPADTQYF. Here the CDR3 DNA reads TGTGCCAGCAATCCAGGAGCGACCCCGGCAGATACGCAGTATTTT.

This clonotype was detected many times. The CDR3 reads CASSDLREGEQFF. In nucleotides, the CDR3 is TGTGCCAGCAGTGATCTTAGGGAGGGTGAGCAGTTCTTC. The chain employs TRBV2 and TRBJ2-1, with 7 bases aligning to TRBD2. This CDR3 comprises 13 residues. Germline V gene data show CDR1 as SNHLY and CDR2 as FYNNEI. With 3 bases clipped from V and 9 bases from J, the junction kept 5 bases outside the gene matches.

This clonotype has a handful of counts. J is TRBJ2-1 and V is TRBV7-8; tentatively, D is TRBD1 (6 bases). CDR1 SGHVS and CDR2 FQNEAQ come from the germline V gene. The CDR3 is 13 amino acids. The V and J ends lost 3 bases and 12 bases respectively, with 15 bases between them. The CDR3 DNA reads TGTGCCAGCAGCTTCGACCCAGGGGAAGGGCAGTTCTTC. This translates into CASSFDPGEGQFF.

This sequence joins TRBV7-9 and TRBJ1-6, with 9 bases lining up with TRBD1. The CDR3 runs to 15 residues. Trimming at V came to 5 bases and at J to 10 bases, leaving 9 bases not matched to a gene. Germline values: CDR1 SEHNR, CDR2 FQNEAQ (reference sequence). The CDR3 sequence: CASSVGDREVSPLHF. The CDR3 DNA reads TGTGCCAGCAGCGTAGGGGACAGGGAGGTCTCACCCCTCCACTTT.

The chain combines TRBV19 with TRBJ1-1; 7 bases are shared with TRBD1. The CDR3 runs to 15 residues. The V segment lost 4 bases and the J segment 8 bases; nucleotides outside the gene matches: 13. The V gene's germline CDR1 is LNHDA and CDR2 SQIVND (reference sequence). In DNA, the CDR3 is TGTGCCAGTAGTAGAGCGACAGGGCGCTTTAGCGAAGCTTTCTTT. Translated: CASSRATGRFSEAFF.

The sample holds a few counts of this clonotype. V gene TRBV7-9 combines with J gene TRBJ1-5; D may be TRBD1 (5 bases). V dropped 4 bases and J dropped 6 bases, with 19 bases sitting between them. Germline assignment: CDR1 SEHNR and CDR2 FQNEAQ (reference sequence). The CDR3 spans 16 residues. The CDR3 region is CASSWGGQGSGQPQHF. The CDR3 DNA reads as TGTGCCAGCAGCTGGGGCGGGCAGGGTTCAGGTCAGCCCCAGCATTTT.

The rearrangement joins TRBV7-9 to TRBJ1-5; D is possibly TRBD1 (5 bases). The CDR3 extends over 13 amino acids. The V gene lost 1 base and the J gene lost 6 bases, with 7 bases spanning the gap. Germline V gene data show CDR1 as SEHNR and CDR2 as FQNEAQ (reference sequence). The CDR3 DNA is TGTGCCAGCAGCTTAGGGGGCGCTCAGCCCCAGCATTTT. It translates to CASSLGGAQPQHF.

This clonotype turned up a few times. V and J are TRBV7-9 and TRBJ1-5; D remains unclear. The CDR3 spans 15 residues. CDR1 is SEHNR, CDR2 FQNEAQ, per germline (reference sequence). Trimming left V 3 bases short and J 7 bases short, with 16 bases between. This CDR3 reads CASSLGGEGGQPQHF. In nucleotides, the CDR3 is TGTGCCAGCAGCTTGGGTGGTGAGGGAGGACAGCCCCAGCATTTT.

The CDR3 region has the DNA TGTGCCAGCAGTCCCGTTGCCGGGGCCGGGGAGCTGTTTTTT. Translated, it gives CASSPVAGAGELFF. The genes are TRBV27 and TRBJ2-2; TRBD2 might be the D (5 bases). Germline V lookup: CDR1 MNHEY, CDR2 SMNVEV (reference sequence). The V and J ends lost 5 bases and 6 bases respectively, with 13 bases between them. The CDR3 contains 14 residues.

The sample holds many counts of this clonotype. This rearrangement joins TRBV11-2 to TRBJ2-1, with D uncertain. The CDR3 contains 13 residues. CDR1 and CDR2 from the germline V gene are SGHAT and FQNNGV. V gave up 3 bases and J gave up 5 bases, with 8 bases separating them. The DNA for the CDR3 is TGTGCCAGCAGCTTCAGCAGAAACAATGAGCAGTTCTTC. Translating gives CASSFSRNNEQFF.

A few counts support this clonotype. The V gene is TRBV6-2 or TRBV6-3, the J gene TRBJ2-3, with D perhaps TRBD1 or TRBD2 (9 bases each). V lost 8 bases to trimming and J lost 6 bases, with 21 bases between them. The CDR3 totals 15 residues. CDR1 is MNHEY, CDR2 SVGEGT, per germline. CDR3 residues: CASGVPSGTGDTQYF. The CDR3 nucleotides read TGTGCCAGCGGAGTACCTAGCGGGACAGGGGATACGCAGTATTTT.

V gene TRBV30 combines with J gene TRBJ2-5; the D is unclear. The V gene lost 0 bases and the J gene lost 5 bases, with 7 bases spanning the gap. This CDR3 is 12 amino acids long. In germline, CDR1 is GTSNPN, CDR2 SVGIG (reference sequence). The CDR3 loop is CAWSVLYETQYF. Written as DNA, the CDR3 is TGTGCCTGGAGTGTACTATATGAGACCCAGTACTTC.